This T cell receptor (beta chain) stems from a study of CD8 T cells in ankylosing spondylitis. TCRdb fed the 5' RACE reads into MiXCR, producing one record per CDR3 protein. Of under 450,000 distinct CDR3 sequences listed, 17% are singletons. This CDR3 has 15 amino acids. Germline V lookup: CDR1 SGHAT, CDR2 FQNNGV. Deletions cut 5 bases from V and 1 base from J, with 12 bases between. With respect to this clonotype: Its cognate antigen is unknown.

Findings and caveats of the study: Among TCR beta sequences, a motif of eight or nine highly homologous variants appeared characteristic of ankylosing spondylitis blood.

Sequencing used blood, either unsorted or a sorted T cell fraction (not recorded which). The chain has TRBV11-2 and TRBJ2-1; TRBD1 is a possible D gene (6 bases). This receptor was taken from a male donor with ankylosing spondylitis. The CDR3, as DNA: TGTGCCAGCAGCACCAGGGGAAGTTCCTACAATGAGCAGTTCTTC. As protein: CASSTRGSSYNEQFF.